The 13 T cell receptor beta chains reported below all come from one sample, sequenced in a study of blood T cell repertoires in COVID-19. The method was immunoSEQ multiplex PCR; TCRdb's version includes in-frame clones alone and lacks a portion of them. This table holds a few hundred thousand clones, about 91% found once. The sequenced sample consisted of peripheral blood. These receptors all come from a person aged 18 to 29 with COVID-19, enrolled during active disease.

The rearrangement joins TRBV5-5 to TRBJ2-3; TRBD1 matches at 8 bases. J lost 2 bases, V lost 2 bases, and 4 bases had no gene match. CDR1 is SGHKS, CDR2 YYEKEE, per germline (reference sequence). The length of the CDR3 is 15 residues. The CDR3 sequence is CASSLDRGITDTQYF. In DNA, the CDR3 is TGTGCCAGCAGCTTAGACAGGGGCATCACAGATACGCAGTATTTT.

The CDR3 DNA reads TGTGCCAGCAGCTTTCAAGGCGGGATAGCCAAAAACATTCAGTACTTC. This translates into CASSFQGGIAKNIQYF. The chain recombines TRBV7-2 with TRBJ2-4; possibly TRBD2 for D (6 bases). This CDR3 spans 16 amino acids. Germline CDR1 and CDR2: SGHTA and FQGNSA. Deletions cut 3 bases from V and 0 bases from J, with 12 bases between.

The CDR3 region has the DNA TGCAGTGCTAGTAATCCCCGGACAGGGGACAATGAGCAGTTCTTC. Amino acids: CSASNPRTGDNEQFF. The J gene is TRBJ2-1, the V gene TRBV20-1; TRBD1 aligns across 9 bases. V was pared by 3 bases and J by 5 bases, with 8 bases of the junction left unmatched. This CDR3 is built from 15 residues. CDR1 is DFQATT, CDR2 SNEGSKA, per germline (reference sequence).

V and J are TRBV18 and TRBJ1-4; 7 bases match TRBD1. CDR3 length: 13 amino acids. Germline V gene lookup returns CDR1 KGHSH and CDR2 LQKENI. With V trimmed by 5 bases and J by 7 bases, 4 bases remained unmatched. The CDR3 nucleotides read TGTGCCAGCTCAGAAAACAGGGGTGAAAAACTGTTTTTT. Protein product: CASSENRGEKLFF.

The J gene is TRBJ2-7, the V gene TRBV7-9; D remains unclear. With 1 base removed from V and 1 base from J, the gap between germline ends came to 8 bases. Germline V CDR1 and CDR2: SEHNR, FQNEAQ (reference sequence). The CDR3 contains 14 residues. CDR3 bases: TGTGCCAGCAGCTTAGAGGTAGCTTCCTACGAGCAGTACTTC. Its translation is CASSLEVASYEQYF. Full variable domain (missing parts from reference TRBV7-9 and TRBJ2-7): DTGVSQNPRHKITKRGQNVTFRCDPISEHNRLYWYRQTLGQGPEFLTYFQNEAQLEKSRLLSDRFSAERPKGSFSTLEIQRTEQGDSAMYLCASSLEVASYEQYFGPGTRLTVT.

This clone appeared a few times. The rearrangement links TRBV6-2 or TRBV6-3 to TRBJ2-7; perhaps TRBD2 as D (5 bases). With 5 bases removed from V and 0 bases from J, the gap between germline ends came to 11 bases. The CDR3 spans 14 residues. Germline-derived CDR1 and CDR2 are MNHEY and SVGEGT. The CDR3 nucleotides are TGTGCCAGCAGTGGACTGGCGAGCTCCTACGAGCAGTACTTC. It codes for CASSGLASSYEQYF.

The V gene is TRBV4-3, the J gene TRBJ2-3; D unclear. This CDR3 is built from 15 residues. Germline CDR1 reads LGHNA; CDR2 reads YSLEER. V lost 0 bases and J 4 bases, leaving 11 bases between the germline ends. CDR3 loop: CASSQELGVADTQYF. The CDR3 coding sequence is TGCGCCAGCAGCCAAGAGCTAGGAGTCGCAGATACGCAGTATTTT.

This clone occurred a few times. CDR3 DNA sequence: TGCGCCAGCAGCCAAGGACTAAATTATCAGCCCCAGCATTTT. Translating it yields CASSQGLNYQPQHF. The gene calls are TRBV4-1 and TRBJ1-5; D not certain. Per the germline V gene, CDR1 is MGHRA and CDR2 is YSYEKL. There are 14 residues in the CDR3. V lost 1 base and J 5 bases, leaving 9 bases between the germline ends.

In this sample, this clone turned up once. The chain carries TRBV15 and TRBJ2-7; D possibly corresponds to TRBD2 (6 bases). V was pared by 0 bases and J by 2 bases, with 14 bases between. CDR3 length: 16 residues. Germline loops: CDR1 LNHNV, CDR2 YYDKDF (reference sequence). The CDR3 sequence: CATSRDGGLRAYEQYF. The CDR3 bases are TGTGCCACCAGCAGAGATGGCGGACTACGAGCCTACGAGCAGTACTTC. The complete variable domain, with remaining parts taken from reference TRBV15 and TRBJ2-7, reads DAMVIQNPRYQVTQFGKPVTLSCSQTLNHNVMYWYQQKSSQAPKLLFHYYDKDFNNEADTPDNFQSRRPNTSFCFLDIRSPGLGDTAMYLCATSRDGGLRAYEQYFGPGTRLTVT.

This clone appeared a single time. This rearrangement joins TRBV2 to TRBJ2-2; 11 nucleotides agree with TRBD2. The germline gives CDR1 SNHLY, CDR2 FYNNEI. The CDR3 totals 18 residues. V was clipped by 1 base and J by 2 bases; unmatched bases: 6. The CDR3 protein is CASSEGLAGGPNTGELFF. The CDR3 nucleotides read TGTGCCAGCAGTGAAGGGCTAGCGGGAGGACCTAACACCGGGGAGCTGTTTTTT.

The CDR3 protein is CASTSGRASYEQYF. CDR3 DNA sequence: TGTGCCAGCACTAGCGGGAGGGCCTCCTACGAGCAGTACTTC. The chain recombines TRBV6-5 with TRBJ2-7; TRBD2 agrees at 12 bases. The CDR3 has 14 amino acids. Germline CDR1 reads MNHEY; CDR2 reads SVGAGI. Trimming cost V 7 bases and J 0 bases; bases outside gene matches: 1.

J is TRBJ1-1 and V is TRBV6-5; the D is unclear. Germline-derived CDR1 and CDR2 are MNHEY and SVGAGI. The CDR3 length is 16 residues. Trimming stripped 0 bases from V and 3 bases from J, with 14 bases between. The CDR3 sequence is CASSYSQWVGDTEAFF. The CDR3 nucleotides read TGTGCCAGCAGTTACTCTCAATGGGTGGGCGACACTGAAGCTTTCTTT.

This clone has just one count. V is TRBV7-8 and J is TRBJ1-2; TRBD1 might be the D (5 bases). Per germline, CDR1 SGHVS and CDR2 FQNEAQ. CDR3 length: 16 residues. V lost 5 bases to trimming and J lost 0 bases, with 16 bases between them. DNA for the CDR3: TGTGCCAGCAGCCTGATTGCAGGACAAGCTAACTATGGCTACACCTTC. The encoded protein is CASSLIAGQANYGYTF.